The rows below give T cell receptor beta chains drawn from one sample of a study of Ad26.COV2.S vaccination and SARS-CoV-2 variants. Generated by immunoSEQ multiplex PCR, the TCRdb table keeps only in-frame clones and is missing some. The sample includes 250,000 or so clones, approximately 88% seen only once; the top ten take 2.9%. Sequenced here: peripheral blood, sampled in a trial of Ad26.COV2.S vaccine versus placebo. Receptors were obtained from a person aged 18-65 years who received the Ad26.COV2.S COVID-19 vaccine or a placebo. The CDR3 runs from the conserved cysteine through the conserved F or W. D genes are given only for firm matches. Some rows mark clone size as missing; the rest say once, few, many or name a class of expanded clone.

d_gene: .
abundance: few
j_gene: TRBJ1-2
v_gene: TRBV3-1/TRBV3-2
CDR3aa: CASSHRQGMGNYGYTF
CDR3nt: TGTGCCAGCAGCCACAGACAAGGAATGGGGAACTATGGCTACACCTTC

d_gene: TRBD2
abundance: .
j_gene: TRBJ2-1
v_gene: TRBV6-1
CDR3aa: CASSEALSGGYNEQFF
CDR3nt: TGTGCCAGCAGTGAAGCGCTTAGCGGGGGGTACAATGAGCAGTTCTTC

d_gene: .
abundance: .
j_gene: TRBJ2-1
v_gene: TRBV12-5
CDR3aa: CASGLYRRGGLITTYNEQFF
CDR3nt: TGTGCTAGTGGTTTGTACCGGAGGGGGGGGCTCATCACCACCTACAATGAGCAGTTCTTC

d_gene: .
abundance: .
j_gene: TRBJ2-5
v_gene: TRBV7-2
CDR3aa: CASTPREYQETQYF
CDR3nt: TGTGCCAGCACCCCAAGGGAGTATCAAGAGACCCAGTACTTC

d_gene: .
abundance: .
j_gene: TRBJ1-5
v_gene: TRBV7-2
CDR3aa: CASSLDPGDQPQHF
CDR3nt: TGTGCCAGCAGCTTAGATCCAGGGGATCAGCCCCAGCATTTT

d_gene: .
abundance: .
j_gene: TRBJ2-1
v_gene: TRBV5-1
CDR3aa: CASSLNGASHNEQFF
CDR3nt: TGCGCCAGCAGCTTGAACGGGGCTAGCCACAATGAGCAGTTCTTC

d_gene: .
abundance: .
j_gene: TRBJ1-2
v_gene: TRBV4-3
CDR3aa: CASSQDTNYGYTF
CDR3nt: TGCGCCAGCAGCCAAGACACTAACTATGGCTACACCTTC

d_gene: .
abundance: .
j_gene: TRBJ2-1
v_gene: TRBV7-9
CDR3aa: CASSRGSYNEQFF
CDR3nt: TGTGCCAGCAGCCGCGGGTCCTACAATGAGCAGTTCTTC

d_gene: TRBD2
abundance: .
j_gene: TRBJ2-6
v_gene: TRBV30
CDR3aa: CAWSSRLAGLAGANVLTF
CDR3nt: TGTGCCTGGAGTTCTCGACTAGCGGGGTTGGCTGGGGCCAACGTCCTGACTTTC

d_gene: .
abundance: .
j_gene: TRBJ1-1
v_gene: TRBV10-3
CDR3aa: CAISDLGRGGDTEAFF
CDR3nt: TGTGCCATCAGTGACCTTGGCAGGGGCGGGGACACTGAAGCTTTCTTT

d_gene: .
abundance: .
j_gene: TRBJ1-2
v_gene: TRBV7-9
CDR3aa: CASSLVNSFNYGYTF
CDR3nt: TGTGCCAGCAGCTTAGTCAACAGCTTTAACTATGGCTACACCTTC

d_gene: .
abundance: .
j_gene: TRBJ2-6
v_gene: TRBV7-2
CDR3aa: CASSYGTAGANVLTF
CDR3nt: TGTGCCAGCAGCTACGGAACCGCTGGGGCCAACGTCCTGACTTTC

d_gene: .
abundance: .
j_gene: TRBJ1-6
v_gene: TRBV15
CDR3aa: CATSRDPVPNSPLHF
CDR3nt: TGTGCCACCAGCAGAGATCCGGTCCCAAATTCACCCCTCCACTTT

d_gene: .
abundance: .
j_gene: TRBJ1-1
v_gene: TRBV7-2
CDR3aa: CASSPLGPHTEAFF
CDR3nt: TGTGCCAGCAGCCCTCTGGGACCCCACACTGAAGCTTTCTTT

d_gene: .
abundance: .
j_gene: TRBJ1-1
v_gene: TRBV3-1/TRBV3-2
CDR3aa: CASSRKLQLNTEAFF
CDR3nt: TGTGCCAGCAGTCGGAAATTACAGTTGAACACTGAAGCTTTCTTT

d_gene: .
abundance: .
j_gene: TRBJ1-1
v_gene: TRBV6-5
CDR3aa: CASSRLRETEAFF
CDR3nt: TGTGCCAGCAGTAGACTCAGGGAAACTGAAGCTTTCTTT

d_gene: TRBD1
abundance: once
j_gene: TRBJ2-3
v_gene: TRBV28
CDR3aa: CASSHGGTGRKDTQYF
CDR3nt: TGTGCCAGCAGTCATGGGGGGACAGGGCGGAAAGATACGCAGTATTTT

d_gene: .
abundance: .
j_gene: TRBJ2-5
v_gene: TRBV5-4
CDR3aa: CASSLGSFRGGETQYF
CDR3nt: TGTGCCAGCAGCTTGGGTTCTTTTCGGGGAGGCGAGACCCAGTACTTC

d_gene: TRBD2
abundance: .
j_gene: TRBJ2-3
v_gene: TRBV20-1
CDR3aa: CSASRRGATDTQYF
CDR3nt: TGCAGTGCTAGTAGGCGGGGGGCCACAGATACGCAGTATTTT

d_gene: TRBD1
abundance: .
j_gene: TRBJ1-1
v_gene: TRBV7-2
CDR3aa: CASSDPLDRQGLNTEAFF
CDR3nt: TGTGCCAGCAGCGACCCACTCGATCGACAGGGGCTGAACACTGAAGCTTTCTTT

d_gene: TRBD2
abundance: .
j_gene: TRBJ2-3
v_gene: TRBV23-1
CDR3aa: CARILQAGEVADTQYF
CDR3nt: TGCGCCAGGATTTTACAAGCGGGAGAGGTCGCAGATACGCAGTATTTT

d_gene: .
abundance: .
j_gene: TRBJ2-2
v_gene: TRBV7-3
CDR3aa: CASSRGGSKTGELFF
CDR3nt: TGTGCCAGCAGCCGCGGAGGCTCCAAGACCGGGGAGCTGTTTTTT

d_gene: .
abundance: once
j_gene: TRBJ2-1
v_gene: TRBV29-1
CDR3aa: CSVGTSAEQFF
CDR3nt: TGCAGCGTCGGGACATCGGCTGAGCAGTTCTTC

d_gene: .
abundance: .
j_gene: TRBJ2-1
v_gene: TRBV2
CDR3aa: CASSGPYNEQFF
CDR3nt: TGTGCCAGCAGTGGCCCCTACAATGAGCAGTTCTTC

d_gene: TRBD2
abundance: .
j_gene: TRBJ2-1
v_gene: TRBV10-3
CDR3aa: CAINPGIAGTSYNEQFF
CDR3nt: TGTGCCATCAACCCTGGGATAGCGGGAACCTCCTACAATGAGCAGTTCTTC

d_gene: .
abundance: few
j_gene: TRBJ2-2
v_gene: TRBV4-1
CDR3aa: CASSSSGYNTGELFF
CDR3nt: TGCGCCAGCAGCTCTTCGGGGTATAACACCGGGGAGCTGTTTTTT

d_gene: .
abundance: .
j_gene: TRBJ2-1
v_gene: TRBV25-1
CDR3aa: CASSRDPTGEQFF
CDR3nt: TGTGCCAGCAGTCGGGACCCCACAGGGGAGCAGTTCTTC

d_gene: TRBD1
abundance: .
j_gene: TRBJ1-2
v_gene: TRBV4-3
CDR3aa: CASSQETGVPYGYTF
CDR3nt: TGCGCCAGCAGCCAAGAGACAGGGGTTCCCTATGGCTACACCTTC

d_gene: .
abundance: .
j_gene: TRBJ2-3
v_gene: TRBV4-2
CDR3aa: CASTKRGETRDTQYF
CDR3nt: TGTGCCAGCACCAAAAGAGGGGAGACCAGGGATACGCAGTATTTT

d_gene: .
abundance: .
j_gene: TRBJ2-3
v_gene: TRBV11-2
CDR3aa: CASSFTGTRAGYF
CDR3nt: TGTGCCAGCAGCTTTACCGGGACTCGCGCAGGGTATTTT

d_gene: .
abundance: .
j_gene: TRBJ2-1
v_gene: TRBV7-8
CDR3aa: CASSLSHLPPQFF
CDR3nt: TGTGCCAGCAGCTTAAGCCATCTCCCCCCGCAGTTCTTC

d_gene: .
abundance: .
j_gene: TRBJ1-1
v_gene: TRBV4-1
CDR3aa: CASSQATVGGTEAFF
CDR3nt: TGCGCCAGCAGCCAAGCAACGGTTGGGGGCACTGAAGCTTTCTTT